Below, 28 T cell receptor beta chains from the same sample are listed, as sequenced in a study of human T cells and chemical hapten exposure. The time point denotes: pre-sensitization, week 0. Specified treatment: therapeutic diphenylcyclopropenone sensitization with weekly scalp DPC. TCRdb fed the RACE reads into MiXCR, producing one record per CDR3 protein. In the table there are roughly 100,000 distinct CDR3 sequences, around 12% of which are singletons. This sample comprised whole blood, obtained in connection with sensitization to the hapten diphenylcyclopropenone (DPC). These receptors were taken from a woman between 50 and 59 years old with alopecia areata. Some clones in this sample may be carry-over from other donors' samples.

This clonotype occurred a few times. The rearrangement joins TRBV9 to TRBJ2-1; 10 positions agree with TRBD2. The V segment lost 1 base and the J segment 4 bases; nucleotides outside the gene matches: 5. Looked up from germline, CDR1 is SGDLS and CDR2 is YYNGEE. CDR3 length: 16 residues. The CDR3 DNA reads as TGTGCCAGCAGCGTACTGTCTAGCGGGGGTTACAATGAGCAGTTCTTC. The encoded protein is CASSVLSSGGYNEQFF.

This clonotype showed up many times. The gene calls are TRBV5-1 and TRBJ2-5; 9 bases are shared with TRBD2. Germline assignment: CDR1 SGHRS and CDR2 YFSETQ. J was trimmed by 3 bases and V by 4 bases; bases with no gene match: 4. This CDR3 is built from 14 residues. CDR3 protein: CASSGTSQKETQYF. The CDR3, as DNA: TGCGCCAGCAGCGGGACTAGCCAGAAAGAGACCCAGTACTTC.

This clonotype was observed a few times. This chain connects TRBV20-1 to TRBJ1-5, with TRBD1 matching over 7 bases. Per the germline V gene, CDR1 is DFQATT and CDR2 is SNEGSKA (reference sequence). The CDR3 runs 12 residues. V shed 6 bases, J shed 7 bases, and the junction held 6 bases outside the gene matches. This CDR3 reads CSAGTVNQPQHF. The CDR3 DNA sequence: TGCAGTGCAGGGACAGTTAACCAGCCCCAGCATTTT.

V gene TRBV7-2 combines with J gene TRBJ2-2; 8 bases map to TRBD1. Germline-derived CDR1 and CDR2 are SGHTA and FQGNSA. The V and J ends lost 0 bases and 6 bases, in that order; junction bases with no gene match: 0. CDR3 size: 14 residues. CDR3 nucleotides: TGTGCCAGCAGCTTAGCACAGGGGGCCGGGGAGCTGTTTTTT. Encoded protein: CASSLAQGAGELFF.

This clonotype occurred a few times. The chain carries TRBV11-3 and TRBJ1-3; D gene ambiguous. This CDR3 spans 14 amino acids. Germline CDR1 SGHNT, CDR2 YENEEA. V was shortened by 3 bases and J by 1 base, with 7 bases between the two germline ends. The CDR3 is CASSFNVSGNTIYF. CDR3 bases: TGTGCCAGCAGCTTCAACGTTTCTGGAAACACCATATATTTT.

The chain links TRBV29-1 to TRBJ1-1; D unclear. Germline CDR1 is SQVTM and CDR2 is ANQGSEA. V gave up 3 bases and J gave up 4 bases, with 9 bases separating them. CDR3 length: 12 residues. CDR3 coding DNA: TGCAGCGTTGATGTAAGGACCACTGAAGCTTTCTTT. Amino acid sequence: CSVDVRTTEAFF.

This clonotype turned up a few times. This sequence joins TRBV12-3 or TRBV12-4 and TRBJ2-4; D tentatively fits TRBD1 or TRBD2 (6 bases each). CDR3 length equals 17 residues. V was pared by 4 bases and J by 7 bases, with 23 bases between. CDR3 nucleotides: TGTGCCAGCAGTTCTGGACGAGGGGGATCGGGGAGGAACATTCAGTACTTC. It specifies CASSSGRGGSGRNIQYF.

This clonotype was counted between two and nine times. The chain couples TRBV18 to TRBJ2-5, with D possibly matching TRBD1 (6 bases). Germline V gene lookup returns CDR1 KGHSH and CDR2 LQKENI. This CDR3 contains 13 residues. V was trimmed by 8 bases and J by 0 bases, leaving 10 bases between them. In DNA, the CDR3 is TGTGCCAGCCAAGGACAGAACCAAGAGACCCAGTACTTC. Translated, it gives CASQGQNQETQYF.

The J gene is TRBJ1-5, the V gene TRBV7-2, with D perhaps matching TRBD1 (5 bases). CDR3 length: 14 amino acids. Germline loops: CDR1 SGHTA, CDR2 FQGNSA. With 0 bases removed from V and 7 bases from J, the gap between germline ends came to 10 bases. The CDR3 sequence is CASSLAAGPQPQHF. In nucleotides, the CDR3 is TGTGCCAGCAGCTTAGCGGCAGGGCCCCAGCCCCAGCATTTT.

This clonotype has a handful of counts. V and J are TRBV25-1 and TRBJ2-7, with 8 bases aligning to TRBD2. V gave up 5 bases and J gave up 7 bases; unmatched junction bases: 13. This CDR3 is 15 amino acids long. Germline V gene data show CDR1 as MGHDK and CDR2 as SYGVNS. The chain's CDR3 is CASSTSTSPGGEQYF. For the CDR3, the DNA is TGTGCCAGCAGTACGAGTACCTCACCGGGGGGGGAGCAGTACTTC.

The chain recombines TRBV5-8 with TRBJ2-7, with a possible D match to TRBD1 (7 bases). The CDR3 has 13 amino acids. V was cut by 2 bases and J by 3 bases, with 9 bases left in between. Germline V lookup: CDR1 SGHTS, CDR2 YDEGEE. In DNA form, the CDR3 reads TGTGCCAGCAGCTTCAGGGGGGTCTACGAGCAGTACTTC. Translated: CASSFRGVYEQYF.

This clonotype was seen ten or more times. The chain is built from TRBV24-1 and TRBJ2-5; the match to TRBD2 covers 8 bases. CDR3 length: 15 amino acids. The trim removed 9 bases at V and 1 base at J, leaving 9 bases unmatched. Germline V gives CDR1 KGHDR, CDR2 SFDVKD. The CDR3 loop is CATGRAGAAQETQYF. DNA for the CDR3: TGTGCCACCGGGAGAGCGGGGGCCGCCCAAGAGACCCAGTACTTC.

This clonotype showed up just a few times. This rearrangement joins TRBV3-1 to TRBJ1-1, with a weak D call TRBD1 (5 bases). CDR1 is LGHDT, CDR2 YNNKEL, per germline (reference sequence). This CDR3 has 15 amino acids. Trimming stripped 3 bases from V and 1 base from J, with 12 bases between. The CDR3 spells CASSHRRGQNTEAFF. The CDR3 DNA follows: TGTGCCAGCAGCCATCGCCGAGGACAGAACACTGAAGCTTTCTTT.

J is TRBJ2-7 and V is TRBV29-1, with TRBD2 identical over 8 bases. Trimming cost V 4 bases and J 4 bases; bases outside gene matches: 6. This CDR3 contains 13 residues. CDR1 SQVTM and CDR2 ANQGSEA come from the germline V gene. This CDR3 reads CSVGQRGQYEQYF. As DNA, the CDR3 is TGCAGCGTTGGGCAGCGGGGGCAGTACGAGCAGTACTTC.

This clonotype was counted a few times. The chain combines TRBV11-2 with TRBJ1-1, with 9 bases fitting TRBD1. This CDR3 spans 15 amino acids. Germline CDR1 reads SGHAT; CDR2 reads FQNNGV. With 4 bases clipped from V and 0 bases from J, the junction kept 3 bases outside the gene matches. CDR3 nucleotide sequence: TGTGCCAGCAGCTCCAGGACAGGGGTGAACACTGAAGCTTTCTTT. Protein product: CASSSRTGVNTEAFF.

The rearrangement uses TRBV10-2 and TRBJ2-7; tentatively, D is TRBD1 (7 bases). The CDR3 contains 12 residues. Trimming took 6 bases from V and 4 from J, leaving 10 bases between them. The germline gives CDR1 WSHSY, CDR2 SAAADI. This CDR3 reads CASRPGGYEQYF. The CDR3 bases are TGCGCCAGCAGGCCAGGGGGGTACGAGCAGTACTTC.

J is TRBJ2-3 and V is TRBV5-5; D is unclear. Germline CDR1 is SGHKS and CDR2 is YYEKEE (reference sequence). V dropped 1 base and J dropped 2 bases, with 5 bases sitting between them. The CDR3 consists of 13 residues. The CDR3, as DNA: TGTGCCAGCAGCTTGCGGACCACAGATACGCAGTATTTT. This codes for CASSLRTTDTQYF.

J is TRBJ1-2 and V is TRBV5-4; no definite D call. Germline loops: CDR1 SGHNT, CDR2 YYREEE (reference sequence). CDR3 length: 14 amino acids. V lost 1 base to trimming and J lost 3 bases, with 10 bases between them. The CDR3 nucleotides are TGTGCCAGCAGCTTGCCGCGGCAGGACTATGGCTACACCTTC. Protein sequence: CASSLPRQDYGYTF.

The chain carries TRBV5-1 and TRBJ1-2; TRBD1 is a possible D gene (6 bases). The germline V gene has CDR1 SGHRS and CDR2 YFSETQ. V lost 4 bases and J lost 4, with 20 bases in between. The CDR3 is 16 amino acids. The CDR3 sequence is CASSPTAQGTGYGYTF. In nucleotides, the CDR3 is TGCGCCAGCAGCCCTACCGCACAGGGAACAGGCTATGGCTACACCTTC.

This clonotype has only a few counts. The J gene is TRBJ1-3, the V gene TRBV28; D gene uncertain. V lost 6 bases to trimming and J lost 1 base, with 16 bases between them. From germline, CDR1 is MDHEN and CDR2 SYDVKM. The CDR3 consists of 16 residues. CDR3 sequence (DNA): TGTGCCAGCAGCCCATACTCAGGAGATTCTGGAAACACCATATATTTT. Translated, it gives CASSPYSGDSGNTIYF.

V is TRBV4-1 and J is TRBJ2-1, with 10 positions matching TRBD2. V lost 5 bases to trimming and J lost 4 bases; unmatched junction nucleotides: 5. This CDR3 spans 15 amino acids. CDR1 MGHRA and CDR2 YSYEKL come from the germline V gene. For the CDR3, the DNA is TGCGCCAGCAGCTCTAGCGGGAGCCGATACAATGAGCAGTTCTTC. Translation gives CASSSSGSRYNEQFF.

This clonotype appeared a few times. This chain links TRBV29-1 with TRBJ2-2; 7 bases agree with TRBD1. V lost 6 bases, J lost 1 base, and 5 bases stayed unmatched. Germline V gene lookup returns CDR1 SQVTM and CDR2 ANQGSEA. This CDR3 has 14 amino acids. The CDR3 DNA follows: TGCAGCGTCAGGGACAGAAAGAACACCGGGGAGCTGTTTTTT. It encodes CSVRDRKNTGELFF.

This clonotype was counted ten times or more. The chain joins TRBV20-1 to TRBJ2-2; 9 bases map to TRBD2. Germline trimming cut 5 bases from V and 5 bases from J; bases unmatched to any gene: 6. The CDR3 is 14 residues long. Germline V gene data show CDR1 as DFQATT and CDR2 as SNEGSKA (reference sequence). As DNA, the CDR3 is TGCAGTGCTCCCATAGCGGGAGTGACCGGGGAGCTGTTTTTT. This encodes CSAPIAGVTGELFF.

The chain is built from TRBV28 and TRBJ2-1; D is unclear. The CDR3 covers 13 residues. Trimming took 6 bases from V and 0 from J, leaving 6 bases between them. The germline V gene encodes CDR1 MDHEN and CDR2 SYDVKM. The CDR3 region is CASRLSSYNEQFF. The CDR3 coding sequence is TGTGCCAGCAGGCTCTCCTCCTACAATGAGCAGTTCTTC. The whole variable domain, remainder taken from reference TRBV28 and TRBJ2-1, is DVKVTQSSRYLVKRTGEKVFLECVQDMDHENMFWYRQDPGLGLRLIYFSYDVKMKEKGDIPEGYSVSREKKERFSLILESASTNQTSMYLCASRLSSYNEQFFGPGTRLTVL.

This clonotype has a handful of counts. The CDR3 bases are TGCAGTGCTAGAGTCTTCGGGACAGGGACGGACGAGCAGTACTTC. This translates into CSARVFGTGTDEQYF. V gene TRBV20-1 combines with J gene TRBJ2-7; 9 bases match TRBD1. Germline-derived CDR1 and CDR2 are DFQATT and SNEGSKA (reference sequence). This CDR3 has 15 amino acids. The trim removed 1 base at V and 5 bases at J, leaving 9 bases unmatched.

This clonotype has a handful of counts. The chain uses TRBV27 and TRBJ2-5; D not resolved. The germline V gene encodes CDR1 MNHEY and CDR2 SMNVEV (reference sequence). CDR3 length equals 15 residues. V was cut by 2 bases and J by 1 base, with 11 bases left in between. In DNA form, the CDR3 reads TGTGCCAGCAGTTTAATGTGGAACACCCAAGAGACCCAGTACTTC. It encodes CASSLMWNTQETQYF.

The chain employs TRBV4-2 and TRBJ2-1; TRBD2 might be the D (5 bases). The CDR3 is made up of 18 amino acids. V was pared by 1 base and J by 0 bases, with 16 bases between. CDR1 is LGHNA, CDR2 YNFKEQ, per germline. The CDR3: CASSQGASRSSSYNEQFF. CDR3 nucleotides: TGTGCCAGCAGCCAAGGCGCTAGCAGGAGCTCCTCCTACAATGAGCAGTTCTTC.

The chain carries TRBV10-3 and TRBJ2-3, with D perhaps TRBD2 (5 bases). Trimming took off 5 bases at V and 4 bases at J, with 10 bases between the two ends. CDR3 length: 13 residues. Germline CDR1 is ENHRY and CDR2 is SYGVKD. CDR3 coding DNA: TGTGCCATCAGTTTTGCGGGTGCAGATACGCAGTATTTT. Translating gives CAISFAGADTQYF.